This entry lists 16 T cell receptor beta chains sequenced from one sample in a study of post-analysis software for immune sequencing data. Study-wide findings and caveats: Compared with controls, patients had more of 4 to 6 TRBV segments, including TRBV5-6, TRBV5-1 and TRBV20-1.

Antigens for these TCRs are unknown. Prepared libraries of TCR beta cDNA carried unique molecular identifiers. TCRdb redid the calling of the PCR reads with MiXCR, one entry per CDR3 protein. The sample records 740,000 or so distinct CDR3 sequences, roughly half being singletons. The sample was blood. These receptors were taken from a girl between 10 and 17 years old with multiple sclerosis.

The CDR3 DNA reads TGTGCCAGCAGCTTGGAGACAGGGGTTAGGAATGAGCAGTTCTTC. The encoded protein is CASSLETGVRNEQFF. This chain links TRBV5-5 with TRBJ2-1, with TRBD1 matching 8 bases. The CDR3 extends over 15 amino acids. Trimming took 0 bases from V and 7 from J; bases not matched to a gene: 6. Germline V gene lookup returns CDR1 SGHKS and CDR2 YYEKEE (reference sequence).

This clonotype was found once. This chain joins TRBV7-9 and TRBJ2-3; D remains ambiguous. The germline CDR1 and CDR2 sequences are SEHNR and FQNEAQ (reference sequence). The CDR3 extends over 14 amino acids. V was pared by 2 bases and J by 9 bases, with 15 bases between. The CDR3 bases are TGTGCCAGCAGCTTACCCGATTCTAGTACGACGCAGTATTTT. It is translated as CASSLPDSSTTQYF. The full variable domain, rest sourced from reference TRBV7-9 and TRBJ2-3, is DTGVSQNPRHKITKRGQNVTFRCDPISEHNRLYWYRQTLGQGPEFLTYFQNEAQLEKSRLLSDRFSAERPKGSFSTLEIQRTEQGDSAMYLCASSLPDSSTTQYFGPGTRLTVL.

The rearrangement uses TRBV2 and TRBJ1-5; tentatively, D is TRBD1 (6 bases). Germline-derived CDR1 and CDR2 are SNHLY and FYNNEI. The CDR3 is 15 amino acids. Trimming cost V 1 base and J 6 bases, with 13 bases left between them. As DNA, the CDR3 is TGTGCCAGCAGTGAAGGTGGGGCGGGGGCTCAGCCCCAGCATTTT. It encodes CASSEGGAGAQPQHF.

The chain joins TRBV9 to TRBJ2-1; 12 bases match TRBD2. With V trimmed by 0 bases and J by 6 bases, 4 bases remained unmatched. In germline, CDR1 is SGDLS, CDR2 YYNGEE. CDR3 length: 16 amino acids. The DNA of the CDR3 is TGTGCCAGCAGCGTAGCAGGACTAGCGGGGCTCAATGAGCAGTTCTTC. Protein sequence: CASSVAGLAGLNEQFF.

V is TRBV7-9 and J is TRBJ2-7; maybe TRBD2 (5 bases). CDR3 length: 16 amino acids. Trimming pared 0 bases from V and 0 bases from J, leaving 12 bases between. Germline CDR1 SEHNR, CDR2 FQNEAQ (reference sequence). The CDR3 DNA reads TGTGCCAGCAGCTTAGCGGGGTCGGGAACCTCCTACGAGCAGTACTTC. Amino acids: CASSLAGSGTSYEQYF.

The chain combines TRBV20-1 with TRBJ2-5, with D perhaps TRBD1 (5 bases). From germline, CDR1 is DFQATT and CDR2 SNEGSKA (reference sequence). The CDR3 is 15 residues long. V was cut by 1 base and J by 1 base, with 13 bases left in between. The CDR3 nucleotides read TGCAGTGCTAGAGGAAGAGACAGTTTCCAAGAGACCCAGTACTTC. Protein product: CSARGRDSFQETQYF.

The chain couples TRBV12-5 to TRBJ2-7; TRBD2 might be the D (6 bases). There are 14 residues in the CDR3. V was pared by 4 bases and J by 3 bases, with 13 bases between. Per germline, CDR1 LGHNT and CDR2 FRNRAP. CDR3 DNA: TGTGCTAGTGGTTCGCTCGGGAGAAACTACGAGCAGTACTTC. Translated: CASGSLGRNYEQYF.

The chain combines TRBV20-1 with TRBJ2-7; D may be TRBD2 (6 bases). This CDR3 contains 13 residues. Germline V gives CDR1 DFQATT, CDR2 SNEGSKA (reference sequence). V gave up 5 bases and J gave up 4 bases, with 15 bases separating them. Here the CDR3 DNA reads TGCAGTGCTGGGGGGACTGCCAATTACGAGCAGTACTTC. Residues: CSAGGTANYEQYF.

This chain links TRBV20-1 with TRBJ2-7, with 10 positions matching TRBD2. Germline CDR1 DFQATT, CDR2 SNEGSKA (reference sequence). J lost 0 bases, V lost 4 bases, and 9 bases had no gene match. CDR3 length: 16 amino acids. The CDR3 sequence: CSAKSTSGDFSYEQYF. The CDR3 DNA reads TGCAGTGCTAAGAGTACTAGCGGGGATTTCTCCTACGAGCAGTACTTC.

The chain is built from TRBV20-1 and TRBJ1-6, with unresolved D. The CDR3 runs 14 residues. CDR1 and CDR2 from the germline V gene are DFQATT and SNEGSKA (reference sequence). Trimming took 1 base from V and 7 from J, leaving 11 bases between them. In DNA, the CDR3 is TGCAGTGCTAGAGGGCAGGAGTGGAATTCACCCCTCCACTTT. This translates into CSARGQEWNSPLHF.

This clonotype was seen a few times. The chain carries TRBV15 and TRBJ2-1; 13 nucleotides align to TRBD2. With V trimmed by 0 bases and J by 4 bases, 12 bases remained unmatched. The CDR3 spans 20 residues. Germline CDR1 reads LNHNV; CDR2 reads YYDKDF (reference sequence). The CDR3 DNA reads as TGTGCCACCAGCAGAGATGGACTAGCGGGAGCCTCGGGGTTATACAATGAGCAGTTCTTC. Residues: CATSRDGLAGASGLYNEQFF.

The rearrangement links TRBV2 to TRBJ2-1; D call uncertain. CDR1 is SNHLY, CDR2 FYNNEI, per germline. Trimming took 6 bases from V and 0 from J, leaving 12 bases between them. The CDR3 runs 15 residues. DNA for the CDR3: TGTGCCAGCAGCCAAACTGATAGCTCCTACAATGAGCAGTTCTTC. Its protein product is CASSQTDSSYNEQFF.

This chain links TRBV20-1 with TRBJ2-5; TRBD2 might be the D (6 bases). The tail of the sequence fits TRBJ2-7 better, so the J call may be wrong. CDR1 DFQATT and CDR2 SNEGSKA come from the germline V gene (reference sequence). The CDR3 loop spans 13 amino acids. The CDR3 bases are TGCAGTGCAACTAGCTCCTCGATTGACGAGCAGTACTTC. Residues: CSATSSSIDEQYF.

The V call is TRBV7-8, the J call TRBJ2-7; D tentatively reads TRBD1 or TRBD2 (5 bases each). Trimming took 5 bases from V and 9 from J, leaving 20 bases between them. Per the germline V gene, CDR1 is SGHVS and CDR2 is FQNEAQ. The CDR3 runs to 14 residues. The CDR3 region has the DNA TGTGCCAGCAGCGCATTCGGGACCGAATCTGCGCAGTACTTC. It specifies CASSAFGTESAQYF. Using reference TRBV7-8 and TRBJ2-7 for the parts outside the CDR3, the full variable domain is GAGVSQSPRYKVAKRGQDVALRCDPISGHVSLFWYQQALGQGPEFLTYFQNEAQLDKSGLPSDRFFAERPEGSVSTLKIQRTQQEDSAVYLCASSAFGTESAQYFGPGTRLTVT.

The chain employs TRBV15 and TRBJ2-7; no definite D call. Looked up from germline, CDR1 is LNHNV and CDR2 is YYDKDF (reference sequence). Trimming took off 0 bases at V and 2 bases at J, with 17 bases between the two ends. The CDR3 totals 17 residues. The CDR3 region has the DNA TGTGCCACCAGCAGAGATAGTGGGCGTCACATAGCCTACGAGCAGTACTTC. Amino acid sequence: CATSRDSGRHIAYEQYF.

In its sample, this clonotype was seen a few times. The V and J genes are TRBV5-1 and TRBJ2-6; D is undetermined. The ends were cut back, 4 bases at V and 0 bases at J, with 8 bases in the middle. The germline CDR1 and CDR2 sequences are SGHRS and YFSETQ. The length of the CDR3 is 15 residues. In DNA, the CDR3 is TGCGCCAGCAGCGTACAAGTCTCTGGGGCCAACGTCCTGACTTTC. Translated: CASSVQVSGANVLTF.